A single sample gave rise to the 10 T cell receptor beta chains below, sequenced in a study of T cell responses to AZD1222 COVID-19 vaccine. Clones were sequenced by immunoSEQ multiplex PCR, and TCRdb holds only the in-frame ones, with some missing. This sample has around 110,000 clones, with 85% to 95% found just once. The source was peripheral blood, collected on day 0 of AZD1222 vaccination. All receptors derive from an adult in good health.

This chain connects TRBV3-1 (or the pseudogene TRBV3-2) to TRBJ1-1; D remains ambiguous. Germline CDR1 is LGHDT and CDR2 is YNNKEL (reference sequence). CDR3 length: 16 amino acids. Trimming pared 1 base from V and 1 base from J, leaving 13 bases between. This chain's CDR3 is CASSQGWPPGNTEAFF. The CDR3 region has the DNA TGTGCCAGCAGCCAAGGCTGGCCCCCCGGGAACACTGAAGCTTTCTTT.

V and J are TRBV19 and TRBJ1-3; D not certain. Germline CDR1 LNHDA, CDR2 SQIVND (reference sequence). V was clipped by 7 bases and J by 7 bases, with 2 bases between them. CDR3 length: 9 residues. The CDR3 region has the DNA TGTGCCAGTACGAACACCATATATTTT. Translation: CASTNTIYF.

This chain links TRBV27 with TRBJ1-5; TRBD1 might be the D (6 bases). The CDR3 consists of 14 residues. Deletions cut 3 bases from V and 4 bases from J, with 10 bases between. Germline loops: CDR1 MNHEY, CDR2 SMNVEV (reference sequence). As DNA, the CDR3 is TGTGCCAGCAGTTTCGGACAGACAAATCAGCCCCAGCATTTT. It codes for CASSFGQTNQPQHF.

The chain couples TRBV2 to TRBJ2-3; D is uncertain. Per the germline V gene, CDR1 is SNHLY and CDR2 is FYNNEI. The CDR3 contains 12 residues. The ends were cut back, 5 bases at V and 3 bases at J, with 6 bases in the middle. The CDR3 protein is CASSQLTDTQYF. CDR3 in DNA: TGTGCCAGCAGTCAACTGACAGATACGCAGTATTTT.

This sequence joins TRBV19 and TRBJ2-7, with 13 bases lining up with TRBD2. CDR1 and CDR2 (germline): LNHDA, SQIVND (reference sequence). The CDR3 spans 17 residues. Trimming cost V 5 bases and J 4 bases; bases outside gene matches: 11. CDR3 protein: CASSPWTSGSSKYEQYF. The CDR3 bases are TGTGCCAGTAGTCCCTGGACTAGCGGGAGTTCTAAGTACGAGCAGTACTTC.

The chain couples TRBV29-1 to TRBJ1-2, with 10 bases fitting TRBD1. This CDR3 region has 15 residues. V was clipped by 4 bases and J by 4 bases; unmatched bases: 9. From germline, CDR1 is SQVTM and CDR2 ANQGSEA. CDR3 in amino acids: CSVAGQGVTTYGYTF. As DNA, the CDR3 is TGCAGCGTTGCTGGACAGGGGGTGACTACCTATGGCTACACCTTC.

V usage is TRBV5-4 and J usage is TRBJ2-7; D possibly matches TRBD1 or TRBD2 (5 bases each). Germline V lookup: CDR1 SGHNT, CDR2 YYREEE (reference sequence). The CDR3 runs to 14 residues. Deletions cut 4 bases from V and 2 bases from J, with 13 bases between. The CDR3 region has the DNA TGTGCCAGCAGCCCCGGGACCTCGACCTACGAGCAGTACTTC. This codes for CASSPGTSTYEQYF.

This clone was seen only once. The genes are TRBV9 and TRBJ1-1, with a tentative D call TRBD1 (6 bases). This CDR3 comprises 13 residues. From germline, CDR1 is SGDLS and CDR2 YYNGEE. V was trimmed by 4 bases and J by 3 bases, leaving 10 bases between them. CDR3 in amino acids: CASSLGGDTEAFF. The CDR3 nucleotides read TGTGCCAGCAGCTTAGGGGGAGACACTGAAGCTTTCTTT.

The V and J genes are TRBV6-5 and TRBJ2-3; TRBD2 might be the D (5 bases). CDR1 and CDR2 (germline): MNHEY, SVGAGI. V lost 7 bases, J lost 8 bases, and 13 bases lay in between. This CDR3 contains 12 residues. The CDR3 DNA reads TGTGCCAGCACCTCTTTAGAGGGTACGCAGTATTTT. Translating gives CASTSLEGTQYF.

J is TRBJ1-3 and V is TRBV5-1; a possible D gene is TRBD1 (6 bases). The CDR3 contains 14 residues. Germline V CDR1 and CDR2: SGHRS, YFSETQ. The V end lost 4 bases, the J end lost 3 bases, and 11 bases lay between the germline ends. CDR3 region: CASSATGIGNTIYF. The CDR3 region has the DNA TGCGCCAGCAGCGCTACAGGGATTGGAAACACCATATATTTT.